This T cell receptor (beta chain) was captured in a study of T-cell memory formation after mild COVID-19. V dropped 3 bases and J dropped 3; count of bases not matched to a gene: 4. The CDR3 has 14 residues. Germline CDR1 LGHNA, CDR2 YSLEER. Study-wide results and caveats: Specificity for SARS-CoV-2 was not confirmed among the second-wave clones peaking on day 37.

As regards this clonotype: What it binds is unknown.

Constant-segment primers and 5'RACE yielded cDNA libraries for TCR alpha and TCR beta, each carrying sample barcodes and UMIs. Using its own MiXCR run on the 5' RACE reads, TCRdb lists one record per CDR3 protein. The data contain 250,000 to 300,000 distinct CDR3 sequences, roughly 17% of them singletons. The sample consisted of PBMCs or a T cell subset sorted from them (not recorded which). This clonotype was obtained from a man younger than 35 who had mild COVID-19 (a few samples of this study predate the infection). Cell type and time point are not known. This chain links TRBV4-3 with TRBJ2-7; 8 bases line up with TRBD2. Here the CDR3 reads CASSQLLADYEQYF. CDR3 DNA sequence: TGCGCCAGCAGCCAGTTACTAGCGGACTACGAGCAGTACTTC.